This section outlines one TCR beta chain sequence together with its context. What it recognizes is unknown. This record belongs to a study of cytomegalovirus exposure and HLA in healthy donors. Study-level findings and limits: Researchers reported from a later analysis that most CMV-associated TCR beta chains appeared HLA-restricted.

The PCR had 60 Vbeta and 13 Jbeta primers. The assay was immunoSEQ multiplex PCR, and TCRdb's table has in-frame clones only and misses some. The sample shows around 100,000 clones, around 80% of them seen only once. The CDR3 covers 13 residues. V was clipped by 4 bases and J by 3 bases, with 9 bases between them. The germline V gene has CDR1 LGHNA and CDR2 YSLEER. This clonotype originated in a male donor in good health and CMV-seropositive. The sample comprised PBMCs. The J gene is TRBJ1-2, the V gene TRBV4-3; weak D call: TRBD1 (6 bases). The DNA of the CDR3 is TGCGCCAGCAGCCCAGGGGTAGACTATGGCTACACCTTC. Amino acid sequence: CASSPGVDYGYTF.